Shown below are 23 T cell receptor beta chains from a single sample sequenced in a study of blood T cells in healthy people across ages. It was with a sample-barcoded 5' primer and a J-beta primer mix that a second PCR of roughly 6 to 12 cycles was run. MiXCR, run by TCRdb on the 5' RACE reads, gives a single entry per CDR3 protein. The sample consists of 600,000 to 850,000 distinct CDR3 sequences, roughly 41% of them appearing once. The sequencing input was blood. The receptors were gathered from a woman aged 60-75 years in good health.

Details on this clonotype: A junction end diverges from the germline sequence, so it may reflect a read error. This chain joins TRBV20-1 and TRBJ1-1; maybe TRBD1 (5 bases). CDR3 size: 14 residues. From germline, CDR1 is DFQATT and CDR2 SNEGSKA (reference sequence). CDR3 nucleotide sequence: TGCAGTGCTAAGGAGGCAGGGCCAAACACTGAATCTTTCTTT. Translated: CSAKEAGPNTESFF.

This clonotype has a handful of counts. CDR3 DNA: TGTGCTAGTGGATCTAAAACAGGTGTGAACACTGAAGCTTTCTTT. It specifies CASGSKTGVNTEAFF. This chain joins TRBV12-5 and TRBJ1-1; D perhaps matches TRBD1 (5 bases). Per the germline V gene, CDR1 is LGHNT and CDR2 is FRNRAP. The ends were cut back, 6 bases at V and 0 bases at J, with 14 bases in the middle. There are 15 residues in the CDR3.

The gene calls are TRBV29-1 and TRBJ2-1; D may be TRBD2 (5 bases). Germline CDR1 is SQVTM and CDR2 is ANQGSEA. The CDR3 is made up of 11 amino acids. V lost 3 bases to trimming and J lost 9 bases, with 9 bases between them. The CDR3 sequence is CSVDREREQFF. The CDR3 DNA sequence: TGCAGCGTTGACCGGGAACGTGAGCAGTTCTTC.

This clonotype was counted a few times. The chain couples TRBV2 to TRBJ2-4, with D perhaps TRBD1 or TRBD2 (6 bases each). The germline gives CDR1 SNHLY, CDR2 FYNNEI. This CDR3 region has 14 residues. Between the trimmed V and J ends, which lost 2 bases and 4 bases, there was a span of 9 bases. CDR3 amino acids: CASSERGVKNIQYF. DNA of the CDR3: TGTGCCAGCAGTGAAAGGGGGGTTAAAAACATTCAGTACTTC.

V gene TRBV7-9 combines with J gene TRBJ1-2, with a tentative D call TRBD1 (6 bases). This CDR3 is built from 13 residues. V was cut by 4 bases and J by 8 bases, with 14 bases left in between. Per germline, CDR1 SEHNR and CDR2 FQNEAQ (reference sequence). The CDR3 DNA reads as TGTGCCAGCAGCTACAGGGAGGGGGAAGGCTACACCTTC. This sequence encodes CASSYREGEGYTF. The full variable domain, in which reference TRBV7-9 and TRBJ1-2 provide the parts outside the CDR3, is DTGVSQNPRHKITKRGQNVTFRCDPISEHNRLYWYRQTLGQGPEFLTYFQNEAQLEKSRLLSDRFSAERPKGSFSTLEIQRTEQGDSAMYLCASSYREGEGYTFGSGTRLTVV.

CDR3 coding DNA: TGCAGTGCTAGAGAGGCTAGCGGGAGTGTCAATGAGCAGTTCTTC. This sequence encodes CSAREASGSVNEQFF. The chain has TRBV20-1 and TRBJ2-1; the match to TRBD2 covers 10 bases. Trimming removed 0 bases from V and 6 bases from J; junction bases left unmatched: 5. The CDR3 is 15 amino acids. CDR1 is DFQATT, CDR2 SNEGSKA, per germline (reference sequence).

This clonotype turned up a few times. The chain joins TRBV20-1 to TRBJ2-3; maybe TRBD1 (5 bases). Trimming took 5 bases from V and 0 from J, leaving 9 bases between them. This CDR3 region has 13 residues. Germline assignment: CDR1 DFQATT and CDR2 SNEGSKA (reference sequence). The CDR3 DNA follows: TGCAGTGCTGGACATATTAGCACAGATACGCAGTATTTT. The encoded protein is CSAGHISTDTQYF.

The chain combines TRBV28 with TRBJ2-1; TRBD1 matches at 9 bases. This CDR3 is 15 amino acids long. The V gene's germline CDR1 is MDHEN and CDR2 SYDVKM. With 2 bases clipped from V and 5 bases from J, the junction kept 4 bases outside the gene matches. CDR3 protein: CASSLGQGFDNEQFF. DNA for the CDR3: TGTGCCAGCAGTTTAGGACAGGGGTTTGACAATGAGCAGTTCTTC. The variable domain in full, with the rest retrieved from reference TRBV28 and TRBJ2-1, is DVKVTQSSRYLVKRTGEKVFLECVQDMDHENMFWYRQDPGLGLRLIYFSYDVKMKEKGDIPEGYSVSREKKERFSLILESASTNQTSMYLCASSLGQGFDNEQFFGPGTRLTVL.

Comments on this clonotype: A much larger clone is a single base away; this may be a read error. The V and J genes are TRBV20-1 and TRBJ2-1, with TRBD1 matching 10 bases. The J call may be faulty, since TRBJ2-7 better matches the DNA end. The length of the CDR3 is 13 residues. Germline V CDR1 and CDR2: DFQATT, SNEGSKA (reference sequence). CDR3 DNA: TGCAGTGCCCGGGACAGGGGCTACAATGAGCAGTACTTC. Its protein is CSARDRGYNEQYF.

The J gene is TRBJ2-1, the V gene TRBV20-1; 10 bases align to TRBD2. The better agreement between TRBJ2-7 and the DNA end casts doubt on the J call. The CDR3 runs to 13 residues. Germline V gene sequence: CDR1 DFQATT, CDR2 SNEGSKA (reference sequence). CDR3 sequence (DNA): TGCAGCAGCGGGAGGGCCCAGAAGGATGAGCAGTACTTC. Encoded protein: CSSGRAQKDEQYF.

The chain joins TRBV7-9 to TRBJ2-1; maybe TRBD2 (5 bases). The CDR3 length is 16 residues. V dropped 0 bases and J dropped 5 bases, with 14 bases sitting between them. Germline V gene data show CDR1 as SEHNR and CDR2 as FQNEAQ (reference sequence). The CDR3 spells CASSLAWAGGNNEQFF. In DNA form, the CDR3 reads TGTGCCAGCAGCTTAGCGTGGGCAGGAGGTAACAATGAGCAGTTCTTC. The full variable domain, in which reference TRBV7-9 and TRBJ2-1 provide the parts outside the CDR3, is DTGVSQNPRHKITKRGQNVTFRCDPISEHNRLYWYRQTLGQGPEFLTYFQNEAQLEKSRLLSDRFSAERPKGSFSTLEIQRTEQGDSAMYLCASSLAWAGGNNEQFFGPGTRLTVL.

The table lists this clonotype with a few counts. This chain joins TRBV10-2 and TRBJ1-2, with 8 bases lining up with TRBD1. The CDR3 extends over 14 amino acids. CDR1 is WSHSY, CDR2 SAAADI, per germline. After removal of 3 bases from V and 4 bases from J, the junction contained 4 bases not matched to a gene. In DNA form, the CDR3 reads TGCGCCAGCAGTGACAGGGGGCAATCCTATGGCTACACCTTC. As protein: CASSDRGQSYGYTF.

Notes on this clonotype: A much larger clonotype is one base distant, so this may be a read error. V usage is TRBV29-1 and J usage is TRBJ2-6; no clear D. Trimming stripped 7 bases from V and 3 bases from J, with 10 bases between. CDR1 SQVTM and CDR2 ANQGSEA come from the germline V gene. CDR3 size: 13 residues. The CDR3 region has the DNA TGCAGCGCCGGGCCACTTGGGGCCAACGTCCTGACTTTC. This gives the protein CSAGPLGANVLTF. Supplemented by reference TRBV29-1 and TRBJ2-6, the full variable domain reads SAVISQKPSRDICQRGTSLTIQCQVDSQVTMMFWYRQQPGQSLTLIATANQGSEATYESGFVIDKFPISRPNLTFSTLTVSNMSPEDSSIYLCSAGPLGANVLTFGAGSRLTVL.

The CDR3: CASSHHTWGYEQYF. The CDR3 nucleotides are TGTGCCAGCAGCCACCATACTTGGGGTTACGAGCAGTACTTC. The V call is TRBV7-6, the J call TRBJ2-5; the D is unclear. The J call is uncertain, as TRBJ2-7 better fits the DNA end. CDR1 and CDR2 from the germline V gene are SGHVS and FNYEAQ. CDR3 length: 14 residues.

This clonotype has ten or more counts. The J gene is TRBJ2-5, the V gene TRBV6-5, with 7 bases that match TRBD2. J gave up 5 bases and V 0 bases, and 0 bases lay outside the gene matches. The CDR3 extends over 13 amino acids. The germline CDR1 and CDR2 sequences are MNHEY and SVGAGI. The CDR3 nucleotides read TGTGCCAGCAGTTACTCGGGGGGGGAGACCCAGTACTTC. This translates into CASSYSGGETQYF.

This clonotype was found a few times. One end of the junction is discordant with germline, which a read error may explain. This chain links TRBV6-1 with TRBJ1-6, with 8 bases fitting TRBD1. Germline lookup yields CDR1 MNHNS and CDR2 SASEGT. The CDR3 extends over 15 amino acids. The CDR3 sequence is CASKQRTGNNSPLHF. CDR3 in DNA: TGTGCCAGCAAACAAAGGACAGGGAATAACTCACCCCTCCACTTT.

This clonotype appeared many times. CDR3 coding DNA: TGTGCCAGCACTAAAGGGGGCATGGAGCACAACGTCCTGACTTTC. This encodes CASTKGGMEHNVLTF. This chain joins TRBV12-3 or TRBV12-4 and TRBJ2-6; TRBD1 matches at 7 bases. With 7 bases clipped from V and 9 bases from J, the junction kept 12 bases outside the gene matches. The CDR3 contains 15 residues.

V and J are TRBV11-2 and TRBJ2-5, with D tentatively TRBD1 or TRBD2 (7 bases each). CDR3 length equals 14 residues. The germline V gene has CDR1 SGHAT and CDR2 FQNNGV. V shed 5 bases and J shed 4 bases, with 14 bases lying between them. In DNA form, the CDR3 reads TGTGCCAGCAGCCCAGGGGGGGTAGGAGAGACCCAGTACTTC. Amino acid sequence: CASSPGGVGETQYF.

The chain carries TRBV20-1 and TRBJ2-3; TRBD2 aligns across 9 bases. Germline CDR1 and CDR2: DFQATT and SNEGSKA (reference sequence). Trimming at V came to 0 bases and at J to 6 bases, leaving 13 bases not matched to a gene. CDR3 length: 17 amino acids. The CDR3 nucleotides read TGCAGTGCTAGAGACCCGGCGACTAGCGGCCCTCCCGATACGCAGTATTTT. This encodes CSARDPATSGPPDTQYF.

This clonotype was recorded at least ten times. Written as DNA, the CDR3 is TGCGCCAGCAGCTTGGATGGGATAAACTACGAGCAGTACTTC. Protein sequence: CASSLDGINYEQYF. V gene TRBV5-1 combines with J gene TRBJ2-7; no definite D call. CDR1 SGHRS and CDR2 YFSETQ come from the germline V gene. The V gene lost 0 bases and the J gene lost 3 bases, with 10 bases spanning the gap. CDR3 length equals 14 residues.

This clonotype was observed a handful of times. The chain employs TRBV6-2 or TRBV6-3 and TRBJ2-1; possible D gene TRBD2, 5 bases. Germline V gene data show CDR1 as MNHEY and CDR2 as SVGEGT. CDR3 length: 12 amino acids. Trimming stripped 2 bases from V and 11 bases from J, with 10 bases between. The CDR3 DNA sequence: TGTGCCAGCAGTTACATTGTGACTAAGCAGTTCTTC. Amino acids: CASSYIVTKQFF.

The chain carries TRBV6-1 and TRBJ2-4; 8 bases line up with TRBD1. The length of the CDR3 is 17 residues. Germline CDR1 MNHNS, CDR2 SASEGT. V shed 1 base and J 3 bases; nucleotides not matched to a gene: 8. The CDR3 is CASSEVGDRGSKNIQYF. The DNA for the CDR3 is TGTGCCAGCAGTGAAGTTGGTGACAGGGGTAGCAAAAACATTCAGTACTTC.

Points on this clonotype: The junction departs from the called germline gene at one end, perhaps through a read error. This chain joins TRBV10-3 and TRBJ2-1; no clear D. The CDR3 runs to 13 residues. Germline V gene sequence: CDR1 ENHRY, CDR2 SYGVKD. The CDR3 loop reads CVISEWVYNEQFF. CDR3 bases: TGTGTCATCAGTGAGTGGGTATACAATGAGCAGTTCTTC.